This T cell receptor (beta chain) stems from a study of shared clonotypes between healthy human individuals (dated by TCRdb to 2019 to 2021). General notes on the study: Two women and three men aged 18 to 49 years were included in the cohort. Between about 0.94 and 8.9 billion PBMCs per donor were obtained by leukapheresis. To increase sequencing depth and limit assay-specific biases, different laboratories used diverse techniques to prepare libraries and sequence TCR repertoires. The study deeply sequenced blood TCR repertoires of about 5 healthy adults to estimate repertoire size and the extent of clonotype sharing between individuals. For each donor, CD4 naive and CD4 memory were each run on three plates, CD8 naive on two plates, and CD8 memory on one plate. Overall results and qualifications from the work: Compared with non-shared clonotypes, clonotypes shared by all four sorted-subset donors had higher generation probabilities. The genetic and exposure-history diversity represented was limited by the small number of donors. Based on pairwise subsampling, the degree of clonotype sharing among donors was expected to be affected by sequencing depth. Only blood was sampled, and tissue TCR repertoires likely differ from those in blood. When a handful of donors were compared, the shared fraction of clonotypes was around 5% for naive CD4, 3.5% for naive CD8, more than 2% for memory CD4, and 0.35% to 0.5% for memory CD8. Estimated clonotype richness was generally larger for naive than for memory subsets. Incomplete sequencing was indicated by rarefaction of sorted-subset datasets, despite the large sequencing depth.

Using the deep immunoSEQ assay, multiplex PCR amplified TCR CDR3 regions from genomic DNA. For each cell subset, the extracted genomic DNA was distributed evenly across all wells of several immunoSEQ 96-well plates, and each plate served as one replicate. For sorted subsets, around 0.2 ug genomic DNA, equal to approximately 30,000 T cell genomes, was loaded into each replicate PCR. Purified libraries were measured with a Qubit 3.0 fluorometer, size-checked on a Bioanalyzer 2100, and measured again with the KAPA Library Quantification kit. A separate single-read 150-cycle Illumina NextSeq 550 flow cell was used to sequence each immunoSEQ 96-well plate. In the original analysis: Because the immunoSEQ output included only junctional sequences and no quality scores, the filtering could not be the same as the filtering used for full-length reads. Sequences were annotated with PyIR, a Python wrapper for IgBLAST v1.9, and V/J genes and CDR3 were assigned using IMGT germline references. Any read was removed if the V/J assignment was weak (E-value above 1e-6), the CDR3 was missing, or the read contained stop codons, out-of-frame junctions, or ambiguous translated residues. A V3J clonotype was defined by an identical inferred V gene, J gene, and CDR3 amino acid sequence. The percentage overlap between two repertoires was calculated by dividing the number of shared unique clonotypes by the size of the smaller repertoire. Richness of each repertoire was evaluated using RTK rarefaction, the Chao1 estimator, and Recon v2.1 estimates of unobserved clonotypes. For all TCRbeta clonotypes obtained by the gDNA method from a few donors, generation probabilities were computed with OLGA. Here the immuneACCESS table is served through TCRdb, limited to in-frame sequences with V and J called. Missing clones are a known gap in these copies; in checked studies unresolved V genes cover under half, and the rest lacks a known reason. That table is the source of V, J and clone size, and D and trimming were worked out from the DNA. The sample data list around 550,000 clones, and almost 97% of these were observed just once. The biggest ten clones account for 0.06% of the sample.

Comment on this clone: Its antigen remains unidentified. Base-call qualities are not available, and no considerably larger clone is one nucleotide away.

Donors were healthy HIV-negative adults with no recently reported acute infections or vaccinations. Only Caucasian adults living in Nashville, Tennessee, USA were represented among the donors. CD4+ T cells were enriched through magnetic negative selection, after which naive cells were positively selected on CD45RA and the remaining negative fraction served as the memory subset. After blood collection by leukapheresis, PBMCs were isolated using Ficoll-Histopaque density gradient centrifugation and then cryopreserved in the vapor phase of liquid nitrogen. Analytical flow cytometry was used to check the purity and quantity of each magnetically sorted T cell population. Genomic DNA was isolated from every sorted fraction and measured by UV absorbance on a Nanodrop 2000c. The source of this sequence is a woman younger than 45 in good health. What was sequenced was naive CD4+ T cells sorted from blood. The cell subset or site tag for this specimen amounts to: CD45RA+ positively selected.

The CDR3 region has the sequence CASSFRGLSNTGELFF. The DNA reads TGCGCCAGCAGCTTCAGGGGGCTTTCGAACACCGGGGAGCTGTTTTTT. This chain is built from TRBV5-1 and TRBJ2-2; 8 bases in the junction line up with TRBD1. There are 16 amino acids in the CDR3, from cysteine to phenylalanine inclusive. Just CDR3 DNA is preserved here, 48 bases in frame from base 1. For this chain, trimming is 2 bases at the V end and 0 bases at the J end, and the number of junction bases without a gene match is 3. From the germline V gene, CDR1 is SGHRS and CDR2 is YFSETQ.